These T cell receptor beta chains were read from a single sample in a study of blood T cell repertoires in COVID-19. Sequenced by immunoSEQ multiplex PCR; TCRdb stores in-frame clones only, minus some. The data hold 250,000 to 350,000 clones, with more than 80% observed a single time. The source material was peripheral blood. The receptors originated from a woman aged 25 to 45 with COVID-19, enrolled during active disease. Each CDR3 is given with its conserved first and last residue. Fields, in order: clone size, D gene, V gene, J gene, CDR3 DNA, CDR3 protein. The D gene is left open where the match is weak. Only part of the rows carry a size: once, few, many, or a class if the clone is expanded.

abundance: NA
d_gene: TRBD2
v_gene: TRBV10-3
j_gene: TRBJ2-1
CDR3nt: TGTGCCATCAGTGGGTCTCCCGGGACTAGCGGCCTTTATGAGCAGTTCTTC
CDR3aa: CAISGSPGTSGLYEQFF

abundance: NA
d_gene: NA
v_gene: TRBV27
j_gene: TRBJ2-1
CDR3nt: TGTGCCAGCAGGCTATACAATGAGCAGTTCTTC
CDR3aa: CASRLYNEQFF

abundance: NA
d_gene: TRBD1
v_gene: TRBV7-8
j_gene: TRBJ2-5
CDR3nt: TGTGCCAGCAGAGCAAGCCTGAGAGGGGACAGAGAGACCCAGTACTTC
CDR3aa: CASRASLRGDRETQYF

abundance: NA
d_gene: NA
v_gene: TRBV5-1
j_gene: TRBJ1-2
CDR3nt: TGCGCCAGCAACAGGGAAGGCACCTATGGCTACACCTTC
CDR3aa: CASNREGTYGYTF

abundance: NA
d_gene: TRBD2
v_gene: TRBV19
j_gene: TRBJ2-2
CDR3nt: TGTGCCAGTAGTATACAGCGCGGGAGAGTCGGGGAGCTGTTTTTT
CDR3aa: CASSIQRGRVGELFF

abundance: NA
d_gene: NA
v_gene: TRBV14
j_gene: TRBJ2-5
CDR3nt: TGTGCCAGCAGCCAAGTCGGGAGTCCCCCGGAGACCCAGTACTTC
CDR3aa: CASSQVGSPPETQYF

abundance: NA
d_gene: TRBD2
v_gene: TRBV14
j_gene: TRBJ2-5
CDR3nt: TGTGCCAGCAGCCAAGATCTAGCGGGAGAGACCCAGTACTTC
CDR3aa: CASSQDLAGETQYF

abundance: NA
d_gene: TRBD1
v_gene: TRBV12-3/TRBV12-4
j_gene: TRBJ2-7
CDR3nt: TGTGCCAGCAGCAGGACAGGGGGGTACGAGCAGTACTTC
CDR3aa: CASSRTGGYEQYF

abundance: NA
d_gene: NA
v_gene: TRBV12-3/TRBV12-4
j_gene: TRBJ1-1
CDR3nt: TGTGCCAGCAGTTTACGGAGTGAAGCTTTCTTT
CDR3aa: CASSLRSEAFF

abundance: NA
d_gene: NA
v_gene: TRBV7-6
j_gene: TRBJ2-2
CDR3nt: TGTGCCAGCAGCTTAGGCAGGGTTTCGGCGAACACCGGGGAGCTGTTTTTT
CDR3aa: CASSLGRVSANTGELFF

abundance: NA
d_gene: NA
v_gene: TRBV5-1
j_gene: TRBJ2-2
CDR3nt: TGCGCCAGCAGCCCAGAAGCGGGCACCAACACCGGGGAGCTGTTTTTT
CDR3aa: CASSPEAGTNTGELFF

abundance: NA
d_gene: NA
v_gene: TRBV11-2
j_gene: TRBJ2-5
CDR3nt: TGTGCCAGCAGCTTAGCGGGAGAGACCCAGTACTTC
CDR3aa: CASSLAGETQYF

abundance: once
d_gene: NA
v_gene: TRBV18
j_gene: TRBJ1-1
CDR3nt: TGTGCCAGCTCCCCCACAGGGAGCACTGAAGCTTTCTTT
CDR3aa: CASSPTGSTEAFF

abundance: NA
d_gene: NA
v_gene: TRBV28
j_gene: TRBJ1-2
CDR3nt: TGTGCCAGCAGTTTATCACAGGGAACCCATGGCTACACCTTC
CDR3aa: CASSLSQGTHGYTF

abundance: NA
d_gene: NA
v_gene: TRBV15
j_gene: TRBJ1-2
CDR3nt: TGTGCCACCAGCGGGCCCCCAGACTATGGCTACACCTTC
CDR3aa: CATSGPPDYGYTF

abundance: NA
d_gene: TRBD2
v_gene: TRBV3-1/TRBV3-2
j_gene: TRBJ2-7
CDR3nt: TGTGCCAGCAGCCAAGGAGGACTAGCGATTCCCTACGAGCAGTACTTC
CDR3aa: CASSQGGLAIPYEQYF

abundance: once
d_gene: TRBD2
v_gene: TRBV19
j_gene: TRBJ2-1
CDR3nt: TGTGCCAGTAGTATGCGGACTAGCGGAATCAATGAGCAGTTCTTC
CDR3aa: CASSMRTSGINEQFF